Presented here are 5 T cell receptor beta chains from one specimen sequenced in a study of blood T cell repertoires in COVID-19. Clones were sequenced by immunoSEQ multiplex PCR, and TCRdb holds only the in-frame ones, with some missing. This table holds over 90,000 clones, 85% to 90% found once. The sequencing sample was made of peripheral blood. The receptors were gathered from a woman aged 55-69 years in a cohort sampled during active or convalescent COVID-19.

The table lists this clone with a few counts. The chain joins TRBV7-3 to TRBJ2-7, with 12 bases aligning to TRBD2. Germline V gives CDR1 SGHTA, CDR2 FQGTGA. With 5 bases clipped from V and 6 bases from J, the junction kept 8 bases outside the gene matches. The CDR3 runs to 15 residues. CDR3 DNA: TGTGCCAGCAGCCCTACACTAGCGGGAGGCGGCGAGCAGTACTTC. Amino acids: CASSPTLAGGGEQYF.

The CDR3 spells CASSQTVATSLDEQFF. As DNA, the CDR3 is TGCGCCAGCAGCCAAACCGTAGCAACGTCGTTAGATGAGCAGTTCTTC. J is TRBJ2-1 and V is TRBV4-1; D call uncertain. V shed 2 bases and J shed 8 bases, with 19 bases lying between them. This CDR3 contains 16 residues. Germline CDR1 reads MGHRA; CDR2 reads YSYEKL.

The rearrangement uses TRBV24-1 and TRBJ2-3, with D possibly matching TRBD2 (7 bases). Germline CDR1 and CDR2: KGHDR and SFDVKD. V was trimmed by 3 bases and J by 7 bases, leaving 13 bases between them. The CDR3 length is 14 residues. As DNA, the CDR3 is TGTGCCACCAGTGATCAAAAGGGGGGGCATACGCAGTATTTT. Translating it yields CATSDQKGGHTQYF.

Here the CDR3 reads CASSRGLQETQYF. In DNA, the CDR3 is TGCGCCAGCAGCCGGGGACTCCAAGAGACCCAGTACTTC. This sequence joins TRBV5-1 and TRBJ2-5, with D possibly being TRBD2 (6 bases). The CDR3 extends over 13 amino acids. The ends were cut back, 4 bases at V and 1 base at J, with 8 bases in the middle. Germline V CDR1 and CDR2: SGHRS, YFSETQ.

This rearrangement joins TRBV4-2 to TRBJ1-4; tentatively, D is TRBD1 (5 bases). There are 16 residues in the CDR3. Trimming removed 0 bases at V and 5 bases at J, with 13 bases between. Per the germline V gene, CDR1 is LGHNA and CDR2 is YNFKEQ. The CDR3 reads CASSQDPAGPNEKLFF. The CDR3 DNA reads TGTGCCAGCAGCCAAGATCCCGCAGGGCCAAATGAAAAACTGTTTTTT.